The clone carrying this TCR beta chain was found many times. Its antigen is not known. Each CDR3 protein is one row after TCRdb ran MiXCR on the reads. The table includes 740,000 or so distinct CDR3 sequences, 35% to 40% detected once. This sample was taken from a study of T cell repertoires in cytomegalovirus infection. The study's findings and limits: Summed frequency of shared TCR beta families picked out CMV carriers who also had the relevant HLA.

The CDR3 is 15 residues long. The V and J ends lost 4 bases and 5 bases, in that order; junction bases with no gene match: 3. Germline V gives CDR1 SGHVS, CDR2 FQNEAQ. The V call is TRBV7-8, the J call TRBJ1-5, with 12 bases fitting TRBD1. The sequenced sample consisted of PBMCs. This receptor was identified in a human donor in good health (CMV status not recorded). Some clones in this sample may be carry-over from other donors' samples. In DNA form, the CDR3 reads TGTGCCAGCAGCTGGGACAGGGGGCGTGATCAGCCCCAGCATTTT. Translation: CASSWDRGRDQPQHF.